The clone carrying this TCR beta chain was recorded many times. Individual cDNA molecules received unique molecular identifiers during library preparation. TCRdb ran MiXCR on the 5' RACE reads and lists one entry per CDR3 protein. The sample holds 85,000 to 100,000 distinct CDR3 sequences, around 16% seen once. Trimming removed 4 bases at V and 6 bases at J, with 6 bases between. This CDR3 comprises 11 residues. This entry belongs to a study of early T cells in non-severe SARS-CoV-2 infection. The sample taken for sequencing was whole blood. This receptor was obtained from an adult who was a healthcare worker with PCR-confirmed SARS-CoV-2 infection or an uninfected control (not recorded which). The J gene is TRBJ1-2, the V gene TRBV12-3 or TRBV12-4; no firm D call. The CDR3 DNA reads TGTGCCAGCAGTTGGGGTGATGGCTACACCTTC. Translated, it gives CASSWGDGYTF.